What follows are 20 T cell receptor beta chains derived from one specimen sequenced in a study of OX40 agonist ivuxolimab in advanced cancers. Profiling relied on immunoSEQ multiplex PCR, and the TCRdb table lists in-frame clones only, not all of them. The data contain some 81,000 clones, 65% to 90% of them singletons. This specimen was CD4+ or CD8+ T cells sorted from blood, taken in a trial of the OX40 agonist ivuxolimab. These receptors came from an adult with an advanced solid tumor such as melanoma, head and neck, liver or kidney cancer.

This clone was seen just once. The chain uses TRBV7-2 and TRBJ1-1; 7 nucleotides line up with TRBD1. The CDR3 has 16 residues. The germline V gene has CDR1 SGHTA and CDR2 FQGNSA. The J segment lost 0 bases and the V segment lost 6 bases, leaving 10 bases of the junction unmatched. As DNA, the CDR3 is TGTGCCAGCAGACCAGGGGGTTCCCACATGAACACTGAAGCTTTCTTT. Encoded protein: CASRPGGSHMNTEAFF.

The V gene is TRBV18, the J gene TRBJ2-3, with 9 nucleotides matching TRBD2. The CDR3 runs 19 residues. Trimming at V came to 6 bases and at J to 2 bases, leaving 18 bases not matched to a gene. Germline V CDR1 and CDR2: KGHSH, LQKENI. The CDR3 region has the DNA TGTGCCAGCTCGTCAACGTTGCCTAGCGGGGTTTCTATCACAGATACGCAGTATTTT. Translated, it gives CASSSTLPSGVSITDTQYF. The variable domain in full, completed from reference TRBV18 and TRBJ2-3, reads NAGVMQNPRHLVRRRGQEARLRCSPMKGHSHVYWYRQLPEEGLKFMVYLQKENIIDESGMPKERFSAEFPKEGPSILRIQQVVRGDSAAYFCASSSTLPSGVSITDTQYFGPGTRLTVL.

In its sample, this clone was seen a few times. The chain uses TRBV7-6 and TRBJ1-3; D is undetermined. The CDR3 loop spans 15 amino acids. Germline CDR1 reads SGHVS; CDR2 reads FNYEAQ. The V gene lost 5 bases and the J gene lost 0 bases, with 11 bases spanning the gap. For the CDR3, the DNA is TGTGCCAGCAGCCCTCAGGAGAACTCTGGAAACACCATATATTTT. This translates into CASSPQENSGNTIYF.

The chain recombines TRBV18 with TRBJ2-3; D perhaps matches TRBD2 (6 bases). The CDR3 loop spans 15 amino acids. Trimming stripped 3 bases from V and 2 bases from J, with 12 bases between. Germline-derived CDR1 and CDR2 are KGHSH and LQKENI. The CDR3 nucleotides read TGTGCCAGCTCACCCTCCCAGGGACTCACAGATACGCAGTATTTT. Its protein is CASSPSQGLTDTQYF.

The gene calls are TRBV4-3 and TRBJ1-2; 8 nucleotides align to TRBD1. The length of the CDR3 is 14 residues. With 5 bases clipped from V and 2 bases from J, the junction kept 4 bases outside the gene matches. Germline CDR1 is LGHNA and CDR2 is YSLEER. CDR3 residues: CASSGQGRNYGYTF. CDR3 nucleotides: TGCGCCAGCAGCGGACAGGGTCGGAACTATGGCTACACCTTC.

This clone was recorded a few times. V gene TRBV6-6 combines with J gene TRBJ2-3; D remains unclear. V shed 4 bases and J shed 0 bases, with 5 bases lying between them. Per germline, CDR1 MNHNY and CDR2 SVGAGI (reference sequence). The CDR3 is 13 amino acids. CDR3 in amino acids: CASSSISTDTQYF. DNA for the CDR3: TGTGCCAGCAGTTCCATAAGCACAGATACGCAGTATTTT.

The chain combines TRBV15 with TRBJ2-7, with a weak D call TRBD2 (5 bases). Trimming stripped 3 bases from V and 2 bases from J, with 20 bases between. The CDR3 has 17 residues. Germline assignment: CDR1 LNHNV and CDR2 YYDKDF (reference sequence). The CDR3 loop reads CATSRSLDASEPYEQYF. The CDR3 nucleotides are TGTGCCACCAGCAGGTCACTAGATGCCAGCGAACCCTACGAGCAGTACTTC.

This chain joins TRBV6-5 and TRBJ2-7; possible D gene TRBD1, 6 bases. Germline V lookup: CDR1 MNHEY, CDR2 SVGAGI. Between the trimmed V and J ends, which lost 6 bases and 6 bases, there was a span of 12 bases. This CDR3 comprises 12 residues. The chain's CDR3 is CASRPGQSEQYF. The CDR3 DNA reads TGTGCCAGCAGACCGGGACAAAGCGAGCAGTACTTC.

The V and J genes are TRBV6-1 and TRBJ1-2, with D unclear. The germline gives CDR1 MNHNS, CDR2 SASEGT. The V gene lost 5 bases and the J gene lost 0 bases, with 13 bases spanning the gap. The CDR3 sequence is 15 residues long. CDR3 nucleotides: TGTGCCAGCAGTCCACATAGAGAAGCTAACTATGGCTACACCTTC. Its translation is CASSPHREANYGYTF.

This chain joins TRBV7-3 and TRBJ1-2; a possible D gene is TRBD1 (5 bases). Trimming cost V 4 bases and J 0 bases, with 12 bases left between them. This CDR3 spans 15 amino acids. The germline CDR1 and CDR2 sequences are SGHTA and FQGTGA. This chain's CDR3 is CASSSGRGSNYGYTF. CDR3 sequence (DNA): TGTGCCAGCAGCTCCGGCCGGGGGTCTAACTATGGCTACACCTTC.

The genes are TRBV4-2 and TRBJ1-1; 12 nucleotides agree with TRBD1. V lost 4 bases to trimming and J lost 6 bases; unmatched junction nucleotides: 12. Germline lookup yields CDR1 LGHNA and CDR2 YNFKEQ. There are 17 residues in the CDR3. The DNA of the CDR3 is TGTGCCAGCAGCCGAGAAGCCGGGACAGGGGGCTATGCTGAAGCTTTCTTT. Protein: CASSREAGTGGYAEAFF.

This clone was observed once. J is TRBJ1-1 and V is TRBV19; the match to TRBD1 covers 7 bases. J was trimmed by 0 bases and V by 6 bases; bases with no gene match: 10. This CDR3 spans 16 amino acids. Germline lookup yields CDR1 LNHDA and CDR2 SQIVND (reference sequence). CDR3 amino acids: CASRPRTGHMNTEAFF. CDR3 nucleotide sequence: TGTGCCAGTAGACCCAGGACAGGTCACATGAACACTGAAGCTTTCTTT.

V gene TRBV6-5 combines with J gene TRBJ1-5; D ambiguous. Trimming took 0 bases from V and 7 from J, leaving 10 bases between them. Germline V lookup: CDR1 MNHEY, CDR2 SVGAGI. The CDR3 covers 14 residues. The CDR3 protein is CASSYSRSGQPQHF. The CDR3 DNA is TGTGCCAGCAGTTACTCAAGGTCTGGGCAGCCCCAGCATTTT.

This chain joins TRBV29-1 and TRBJ2-1; D may be TRBD1 (5 bases). This CDR3 comprises 15 residues. Germline CDR1 SQVTM, CDR2 ANQGSEA. V lost 4 bases and J lost 5, with 18 bases in between. The CDR3 DNA follows: TGCAGCGTTGGTCCAGGGTCGAGCCCCAACAATGAGCAGTTCTTC. It codes for CSVGPGSSPNNEQFF.

V is TRBV6-5 and J is TRBJ2-3; TRBD2 matches at 11 bases. Germline CDR1 is MNHEY and CDR2 is SVGAGI. The CDR3 covers 15 residues. J was trimmed by 6 bases and V by 5 bases; bases with no gene match: 7. The CDR3 nucleotides are TGTGCCAGCAGTGCACTAGCGGGGGAACACGATACGCAGTATTTT. Encoded protein: CASSALAGEHDTQYF.

This clone was observed a handful of times. This chain joins TRBV18 and TRBJ1-4, with a possible D match to TRBD1 (6 bases). Trimming left V 1 base short and J 8 bases short, with 14 bases between. CDR1 is KGHSH, CDR2 LQKENI, per germline. The CDR3 runs 15 residues. The CDR3 spells CASSPLTGLEEKLFF. Written as DNA, the CDR3 is TGTGCCAGCTCACCACTCACAGGGTTGGAGGAAAAACTGTTTTTT.

This clone was recorded only once. The V and J genes are TRBV2 and TRBJ1-1, with a weak D call TRBD1 (5 bases). Deletions cut 6 bases from V and 7 bases from J, with 15 bases between. The germline CDR1 and CDR2 sequences are SNHLY and FYNNEI. The CDR3 has 13 amino acids. CDR3 DNA sequence: TGTGCCAGCAGCCTACGCCGGGACGTTGAAGCTTTCTTT. Protein product: CASSLRRDVEAFF.

In nucleotides, the CDR3 is TGTGCCAGCAACCCGGACGGAAATCAGCCCCAGCATTTT. As protein: CASNPDGNQPQHF. J is TRBJ1-5 and V is TRBV6-6; D is unclear. This CDR3 region has 13 residues. V lost 7 bases, J lost 4 bases, and 11 bases lay in between. Looked up from germline, CDR1 is MNHNY and CDR2 is SVGAGI (reference sequence).

The J gene is TRBJ1-6, the V gene TRBV7-9, with TRBD1 as a possible D gene (5 bases). Germline V gene lookup returns CDR1 SEHNR and CDR2 FQNEAQ (reference sequence). There are 15 residues in the CDR3. V lost 4 bases, J lost 10 bases, and 17 bases lay in between. The CDR3 spells CASSWAGRERSPLHF. CDR3 nucleotide sequence: TGTGCCAGCAGCTGGGCGGGCAGGGAGAGGTCACCCCTCCACTTT.

The rearrangement uses TRBV7-2 and TRBJ2-2; the D call may be TRBD1 or TRBD2 (5 bases each). Trimming stripped 1 base from V and 4 bases from J, with 7 bases between. The CDR3 runs 14 residues. CDR1 and CDR2 from the germline V gene are SGHTA and FQGNSA. The CDR3 loop reads CASSLGGTTGELFF. CDR3 sequence (DNA): TGTGCCAGCAGCTTAGGAGGGACCACCGGGGAGCTGTTTTTT.